This record concerns one T cell receptor (beta chain) sequence. Its antigen remains unidentified. No per-base quality is available; no much larger clone lies one base away. The source of the sample is a study of shared clonotypes between healthy human individuals (TCRdb year 2020). About the study as a whole: The cohort included a few men and a couple of women between 18 and 49 years of age. For each donor, CD4 naive and CD4 memory were each given three plates, CD8 naive was given two plates, and CD8 memory was given one plate. The study deeply sequenced blood TCR repertoires of about five healthy adults to estimate repertoire size and the extent of clonotype sharing between individuals. To increase sequencing depth and limit assay-specific biases, different laboratories used diverse techniques to prepare libraries and sequence TCR repertoires. Between about 0.9 and 8.9 billion PBMCs per donor were obtained by leukapheresis.

Using the deep immunoSEQ assay, multiplex PCR amplified TCR CDR3 regions from genomic DNA. Genomic DNA extracted from each cell subset was distributed evenly over all wells of several immunoSEQ 96-well plates, and each plate served as one replicate. Each replicate PCR for sorted subsets received approximately 220 ng genomic DNA, equal to tens of thousands of T cell genomes. The purified libraries were quantified using a Qubit 3.0 fluorometer, sized with a Bioanalyzer 2100, and then quantified again using the KAPA Library Quantification kit. Every immunoSEQ 96-well plate was sequenced on a dedicated single-read 150-cycle Illumina NextSeq 550 flow cell. The study's own analysis went as follows. Because the immunoSEQ output included only junctional sequences and no quality scores, the filtering could not be the same as the filtering used for full-length reads. To assign V/J genes and CDR3, sequences were annotated against IMGT germline references using PyIR, a Python wrapper for IgBLAST v1.9. Any read was removed if the V/J assignment was weak (E-value above 1e-6), the CDR3 was missing, or the read contained stop codons, out-of-frame junctions, or ambiguous translated residues. A V3J clonotype was defined by an identical inferred V gene, J gene, and CDR3 amino acid sequence. Percentage overlap between repertoires was calculated by dividing the number of shared unique clonotypes by the size of the smaller repertoire. RTK rarefaction, the Chao1 estimator, and Recon v2.1 estimates of unobserved clonotypes were used to assess repertoire richness. Generation probabilities for all TCRbeta clonotypes obtained by the gDNA method from several donors were computed using OLGA. As stored in TCRdb, this immuneACCESS dataset retains in-frame rearrangements with V and J assigned. A fraction of the clones does not appear; measured against another copy, unresolved V genes explain less than half of the discrepancy, and the remainder lacks a known reason. That table gives V, J and clone size, and the DNA gave D and trimming. For this sample there are roughly 2.5 million clones; over 85% appear just once. The ten largest make up about 0.13% of the sample.

Donors were healthy HIV-negative adults with no recently reported acute infections or vaccinations. All donors were Caucasian adults living in Nashville, Tennessee, USA. CD4+ T cells were enriched by magnetic negative selection; naive cells were then positively selected on CD45RA, and the negative fraction formed the memory subset. Blood was obtained by leukapheresis, after which PBMCs were separated by Ficoll-Histopaque density gradient centrifugation and cryopreserved in liquid nitrogen vapor phase. Analytical flow cytometry was used to check the purity and quantity of every magnetically sorted T cell population. From each sorted fraction, genomic DNA was isolated and quantified by UV absorbance on a Nanodrop 2000c. On the study overall, not on this receptor specifically: Even with the large sequencing depth, rarefaction of the sorted-subset datasets indicated that sequencing was incomplete. Around 5% of naive CD4, around 3.6% of naive CD8, approximately 2% of memory CD4, and 0.35% to 0.5% of memory CD8 clonotypes were shared across several donors. Compared with non-shared clonotypes, clonotypes shared by all four sorted-subset donors had higher generation probabilities. Sampling was restricted to blood, and TCR repertoires in tissue are likely to differ from TCR repertoires in blood. Based on pairwise subsampling, the degree of clonotype sharing among donors was expected to be affected by sequencing depth. Estimated clonotype richness was generally larger for naive than for memory subsets. The small number of donors limited the genetic and exposure-history diversity represented.

The germline ends are 16 bases apart after V is trimmed by 6 bases and J by 7 bases. The CDR3 spans 15 residues, from the cysteine through the phenylalanine. CDR3 DNA is the only sequence kept; it has 45 bases, read in frame from the first base. The germline V gene gives CDR1 as MDHEN and CDR2 as SYDVKM. This sequence originates from a man aged 18 to 30 in good health. The sample consisted of naive CD4+ T cells sorted from blood. The cell subset or site label, read with the paper, signifies: CD45RA+ positively selected. The V gene is TRBV28 and the J gene is TRBJ1-6; TRBD1 is a weak D gene call, 5 bases matching. CDR3 region: CASRGPALGNSPLHF. The nucleotides read TGTGCCAGCAGGGGACCGGCCCTAGGGAATTCACCCCTCCACTTT.